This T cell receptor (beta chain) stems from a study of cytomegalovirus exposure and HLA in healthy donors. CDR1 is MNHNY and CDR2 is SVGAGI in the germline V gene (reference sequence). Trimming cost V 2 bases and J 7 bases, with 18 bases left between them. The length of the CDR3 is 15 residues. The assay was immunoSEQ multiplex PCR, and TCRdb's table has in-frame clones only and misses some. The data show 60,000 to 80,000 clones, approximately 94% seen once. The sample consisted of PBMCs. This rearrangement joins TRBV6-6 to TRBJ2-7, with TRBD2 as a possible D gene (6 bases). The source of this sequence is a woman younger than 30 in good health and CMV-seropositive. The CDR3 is CASSYGFQGGSEQYF. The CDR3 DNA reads TGTGCCAGCAGTTACGGTTTCCAGGGAGGATCTGAGCAGTACTTC.